This passage covers 26 T cell receptor beta chains from one sample sequenced in a study of CD8 T cells in Susac syndrome. Random hexamers were used to reverse transcribe an amount of about 0.5 to 1 ug RNA. TCRdb re-analysed the immunoSEQ multiplex PCR reads in MiXCR, keeping a single row per CDR3 protein. The repertoire includes under 200,000 distinct CDR3 sequences, roughly 95% of them detected once, and about 0.15% sits in the top ten. Input material: CD8+ T cells from PBMCs. The receptors shown here come from a human donor with multiple sclerosis.

The chain is built from TRBV12-3 or TRBV12-4 and TRBJ2-7; possibly TRBD1 for D (6 bases). The CDR3 is 13 amino acids. V was trimmed by 2 bases and J by 3 bases, leaving 8 bases between them. The CDR3 DNA reads TGTGCCAGCAGTTTAAGGGGGAACTACGAGCAGTACTTC. Its translation: CASSLRGNYEQYF.

The chain joins TRBV7-9 to TRBJ1-1; no clear D gene. Germline lookup yields CDR1 SEHNR and CDR2 FQNEAQ (reference sequence). This CDR3 comprises 13 residues. V lost 3 bases, J lost 7 bases, and 12 bases lay in between. The CDR3 coding sequence is TGTGCCAGCAGCTTGATCGAAGGCAATGAAGCTTTCTTT. Its translation: CASSLIEGNEAFF.

The chain is built from TRBV27 and TRBJ2-1; D is unclear. V gave up 10 bases and J gave up 5 bases, with 15 bases separating them. The CDR3 runs 13 residues. Per germline, CDR1 MNHEY and CDR2 SMNVEV (reference sequence). CDR3 bases: TGTGCCACCGCTATTAGTCGTGACAATGAGCAGTTCTTC. Residues: CATAISRDNEQFF.

The genes are TRBV18 and TRBJ1-1, with no clear D. V gave up 3 bases and J gave up 8 bases, with 13 bases separating them. Germline CDR1 KGHSH, CDR2 LQKENI. The CDR3 runs 13 residues. Written as DNA, the CDR3 is TGTGCCAGCTCACCCGGTCTCGGGGTCGAAGCTTTCTTT. It translates to CASSPGLGVEAFF. The full variable domain, with the rest looked up from reference TRBV18 and TRBJ1-1, is NAGVMQNPRHLVRRRGQEARLRCSPMKGHSHVYWYRQLPEEGLKFMVYLQKENIIDESGMPKERFSAEFPKEGPSILRIQQVVRGDSAAYFCASSPGLGVEAFFGQGTRLTVV.

The rearrangement uses TRBV11-2 and TRBJ2-5; no clear D gene. The CDR3 is made up of 13 amino acids. V shed 0 bases and J shed 4 bases, with 6 bases lying between them. Germline V lookup: CDR1 SGHAT, CDR2 FQNNGV. The CDR3: CASSLDIVETQYF. CDR3 sequence (DNA): TGTGCCAGCAGCTTAGATATCGTAGAGACCCAGTACTTC.

The genes are TRBV5-1 and TRBJ1-2; D ambiguous. CDR1 and CDR2 from the germline V gene are SGHRS and YFSETQ. V lost 0 bases and J 3 bases, leaving 12 bases between the germline ends. CDR3 size: 15 residues. The CDR3 DNA reads TGCGCCAGCAGCTTGGGGTCAGGACTCCACTATGGCTACACCTTC. Its translation: CASSLGSGLHYGYTF.

The genes are TRBV7-9 and TRBJ1-2; TRBD1 matches at 7 bases. Germline V gene data show CDR1 as SEHNR and CDR2 as FQNEAQ (reference sequence). The V segment lost 3 bases and the J segment 0 bases; nucleotides outside the gene matches: 7. CDR3 length equals 16 residues. CDR3 bases: TGTGCCAGCAGCTTGGCGACAGGGCAAGCTAACTATGGCTACACCTTC. Its protein is CASSLATGQANYGYTF.

The V and J genes are TRBV7-9 and TRBJ2-1; TRBD1 matches 8 bases. The CDR3 sequence is 16 residues long. Germline CDR1 and CDR2: SEHNR and FQNEAQ (reference sequence). Trimming cost V 5 bases and J 0 bases; bases outside gene matches: 6. The CDR3 loop is CASSPRTGSSYNEQFF. The CDR3 DNA follows: TGTGCCAGCAGCCCCCGGACAGGGAGCTCCTACAATGAGCAGTTCTTC.

The rearrangement links TRBV27 to TRBJ2-1; 9 bases map to TRBD2. The CDR3 totals 14 residues. Germline V gene data show CDR1 as MNHEY and CDR2 as SMNVEV (reference sequence). V shed 7 bases and J 7 bases; nucleotides not matched to a gene: 8. This chain's CDR3 is CASKLAGEWNEQFF. Here the CDR3 DNA reads TGTGCCAGCAAATTAGCGGGGGAGTGGAATGAGCAGTTCTTC.

This clonotype appeared a single time. The V gene is TRBV13, the J gene TRBJ2-3; unclear D gene. The germline V gene has CDR1 PRHDT and CDR2 FYEKMQ (reference sequence). The V end lost 7 bases, the J end lost 6 bases, and 8 bases lay between the germline ends. The CDR3 is 11 residues long. CDR3 nucleotides: TGTGCCAGCACGCTTAGTGATACGCAGTATTTT. Its translation is CASTLSDTQYF. Combining the CDR3 with reference TRBV13 and TRBJ2-3 gives the whole variable domain AAGVIQSPRHLIKEKRETATLKCYPIPRHDTVYWYQQGPGQDPQFLISFYEKMQSDKGSIPDRFSAQQFSDYHSELNMSSLELGDSALYFCASTLSDTQYFGPGTRLTVL.

Here the CDR3 reads CASSEVPGDEQFF. CDR3 DNA sequence: TGTGCCAGCAGTGAGGTGCCAGGCGATGAGCAGTTCTTC. The chain uses TRBV6-4 and TRBJ2-1; D ambiguous. Deletions cut 3 bases from V and 8 bases from J, with 11 bases between. Germline V gene sequence: CDR1 MRHNA, CDR2 SNTAGT. The CDR3 is 13 residues long.

This chain uses TRBV7-9 with TRBJ2-3, with D uncertain. The germline V gene encodes CDR1 SEHNR and CDR2 FQNEAQ (reference sequence). The CDR3 loop spans 12 amino acids. Trimming cost V 6 bases and J 3 bases, with 7 bases left between them. The CDR3 region has the DNA TGTGCCAGCAGGGTCACAACAGATACGCAGTATTTT. This codes for CASRVTTDTQYF.

The chain links TRBV9 to TRBJ2-1, with no clear D. CDR3 length: 13 amino acids. Germline assignment: CDR1 SGDLS and CDR2 YYNGEE. Trimming took 5 bases from V and 1 from J, leaving 7 bases between them. This chain's CDR3 is CASRGSSYNEQFF. The CDR3 DNA is TGTGCCAGCAGGGGGTCGTCCTACAATGAGCAGTTCTTC.

The V call is TRBV12-3 or TRBV12-4, the J call TRBJ2-3; TRBD2 matches 7 bases. Germline trimming cut 2 bases from V and 5 bases from J; bases unmatched to any gene: 4. This CDR3 is 14 amino acids long. Written as DNA, the CDR3 is TGTGCCAGCAGTTTAATGGGGGAGGGAGATACGCAGTATTTT. This codes for CASSLMGEGDTQYF.

This rearrangement joins TRBV12-3 or TRBV12-4 to TRBJ2-7; 9 bases line up with TRBD1. The junction had 10 bases not matched to a gene; V was cut back by 5 bases and J by 5 bases. The CDR3 is 15 residues long. CDR3 in DNA: TGTGCCAGCAGTCGGAACAGGGGGCTATCTCACGAGCAGTACTTC. Translated, it gives CASSRNRGLSHEQYF.

The chain employs TRBV27 and TRBJ2-7; D ambiguous. In germline, CDR1 is MNHEY, CDR2 SMNVEV (reference sequence). The V end lost 7 bases, the J end lost 6 bases, and 16 bases lay between the germline ends. This CDR3 is built from 13 residues. In nucleotides, the CDR3 is TGTGCCAGCAAAGCAAGCTATTCGGGCGAGCAGTACTTC. Amino acid sequence: CASKASYSGEQYF.

V gene TRBV29-1 combines with J gene TRBJ2-3; D perhaps matches TRBD2 (5 bases). With 3 bases removed from V and 3 bases from J, the gap between germline ends came to 16 bases. The CDR3 is 15 amino acids. The V gene's germline CDR1 is SQVTM and CDR2 ANQGSEA. The CDR3 region has the DNA TGCAGCGTTGAGTGGGAGCACGAGCAGACAGATACGCAGTATTTT. Translating it yields CSVEWEHEQTDTQYF.

The chain employs TRBV7-2 and TRBJ2-7, with D tentatively TRBD1 (6 bases). The V gene lost 5 bases and the J gene lost 3 bases, with 20 bases spanning the gap. From germline, CDR1 is SGHTA and CDR2 FQGNSA. There are 16 residues in the CDR3. This chain's CDR3 is CASSPLGAGAFYEQYF. The CDR3, as DNA: TGTGCCAGCAGCCCCTTAGGGGCAGGGGCCTTCTACGAGCAGTACTTC.

This chain connects TRBV29-1 to TRBJ1-4; a possible D gene is TRBD1 (5 bases). In germline, CDR1 is SQVTM, CDR2 ANQGSEA. The CDR3 is 12 residues long. V lost 7 bases, J lost 1 base, and 7 bases lay in between. CDR3 loop: CSGQGTNEKLFF. CDR3 nucleotides: TGCAGCGGGCAGGGAACTAATGAAAAACTGTTTTTT.

The CDR3 sequence: CASSVVGGLETQYF. The CDR3 DNA is TGTGCCAGCAGCGTAGTCGGTGGGTTGGAGACCCAGTACTTC. The chain uses TRBV9 and TRBJ2-5, with D unclear. Trimming took off 0 bases at V and 5 bases at J, with 11 bases between the two ends. CDR1 is SGDLS, CDR2 YYNGEE, per germline. The CDR3 runs to 14 residues.

The chain joins TRBV9 to TRBJ2-3, with 12 bases aligning to TRBD1. J gave up 5 bases and V 2 bases, and 6 bases lay outside the gene matches. The CDR3 is 16 residues long. The germline CDR1 and CDR2 sequences are SGDLS and YYNGEE. The CDR3 sequence is CASSVRDRGLGDTQYF. As DNA, the CDR3 is TGTGCCAGCAGCGTCCGGGACAGGGGGCTTGGAGATACGCAGTATTTT.

This sequence joins TRBV15 and TRBJ2-5; D gene uncertain. CDR3 length: 17 residues. Trimming took off 1 base at V and 2 bases at J, with 17 bases between the two ends. Germline values: CDR1 LNHNV, CDR2 YYDKDF (reference sequence). In DNA form, the CDR3 reads TGTGCCACCAGCAGAGTTGGCTATCCCCCAGAACAAGAGACCCAGTACTTC. This sequence encodes CATSRVGYPPEQETQYF.

The chain joins TRBV7-2 to TRBJ2-7; 7 nucleotides align to TRBD1. In germline, CDR1 is SGHTA, CDR2 FQGNSA. The V and J ends lost 5 bases and 1 base, in that order; junction bases with no gene match: 5. The CDR3 loop spans 14 amino acids. As DNA, the CDR3 is TGTGCCAGCAGCCCAACGACAGGGTCCTACGAGCAGTACTTC. Its translation: CASSPTTGSYEQYF. The whole variable domain, filled in from reference TRBV7-2 and TRBJ2-7, reads GAGVSQSPSNKVTEKGKDVELRCDPISGHTALYWYRQSLGQGLEFLIYFQGNSAPDKSGLPSDRFSAERTGGSVSTLTIQRTQQEDSAVYLCASSPTTGSYEQYFGPGTRLTVT.

V usage is TRBV3-1 and J usage is TRBJ1-5; D not resolved. Germline assignment: CDR1 LGHDT and CDR2 YNNKEL (reference sequence). With 3 bases removed from V and 2 bases from J, the gap between germline ends came to 11 bases. CDR3 length: 15 amino acids. This CDR3 is CASSQGKGGNQPQHF. The CDR3 nucleotides are TGTGCCAGCAGCCAGGGTAAGGGCGGCAATCAGCCCCAGCATTTT.

The rearrangement uses TRBV27 and TRBJ1-5; D is unresolved. The CDR3 totals 12 residues. Germline V gives CDR1 MNHEY, CDR2 SMNVEV (reference sequence). Trimming left V 6 bases short and J 7 bases short, with 10 bases between. CDR3 amino acids: CASSPGPQPQHF. The CDR3 nucleotides are TGTGCCAGCAGCCCCGGGCCCCAGCCCCAGCATTTT.

The rearrangement links TRBV5-4 to TRBJ1-1; D ambiguous. This CDR3 is 14 amino acids long. V was trimmed by 3 bases and J by 1 base, leaving 10 bases between them. CDR1 and CDR2 from the germline V gene are SGHNT and YYREEE (reference sequence). CDR3 region: CASSSGGWNTEAFF. CDR3 in DNA: TGTGCCAGCAGCTCTGGAGGGTGGAACACTGAAGCTTTCTTT.